Shown below are 32 T cell receptor beta chains from a single sample sequenced in a study of cytomegalovirus exposure and HLA in healthy donors. The PCR employed 60 Vbeta primers together with 13 Jbeta primers. The data were produced by immunoSEQ multiplex PCR, yet TCRdb's version contains in-frame clones alone and is incomplete. Among 160,000 or so clones listed, 86% were seen once. Sequencing input: PBMCs. Receptors originate from a woman younger than 30 in good health and CMV-seronegative.

There are a few counts of this clone. The chain uses TRBV5-1 and TRBJ1-1, with 11 bases aligning to TRBD1. V was clipped by 3 bases and J by 6 bases; unmatched bases: 7. The CDR3 extends over 15 amino acids. From germline, CDR1 is SGHRS and CDR2 YFSETQ. CDR3 protein: CASSWRTGGNAEAFF. The DNA for the CDR3 is TGCGCCAGCAGCTGGAGGACAGGGGGCAACGCTGAAGCTTTCTTT. The entire variable domain, with the rest obtained from reference TRBV5-1 and TRBJ1-1, is as follows: KAGVTQTPRYLIKTRGQQVTLSCSPISGHRSVSWYQQTPGQGLQFLFEYFSETQRNKGNFPGRFSGRQFSNSRSEMNVSTLELGDSALYLCASSWRTGGNAEAFFGQGTRLTVV.

The J gene is TRBJ2-7, the V gene TRBV5-1; D is perhaps TRBD1 (6 bases). The CDR3 runs to 15 residues. The germline gives CDR1 SGHRS, CDR2 YFSETQ. V lost 3 bases and J 4 bases, leaving 17 bases between the germline ends. As DNA, the CDR3 is TGCGCCAGCAGCTCGGAGGACAGCCAGGGGTACGAGCAGTACTTC. Translation gives CASSSEDSQGYEQYF.

This clone was found a few times. This chain links TRBV7-2 with TRBJ2-1; 9 positions agree with TRBD1. Germline CDR1 SGHTA, CDR2 FQGNSA. There are 15 residues in the CDR3. With 5 bases clipped from V and 6 bases from J, the junction kept 8 bases outside the gene matches. CDR3 bases: TGTGCCAGCAGCCTCTGGACAGGGGCAGGCAATGAGCAGTTCTTC. Its protein product is CASSLWTGAGNEQFF. The full variable domain, in which reference TRBV7-2 and TRBJ2-1 provide the parts outside the CDR3, is GAGVSQSPSNKVTEKGKDVELRCDPISGHTALYWYRQSLGQGLEFLIYFQGNSAPDKSGLPSDRFSAERTGGSVSTLTIQRTQQEDSAVYLCASSLWTGAGNEQFFGPGTRLTVL.

The chain uses TRBV7-2 and TRBJ1-3; no firm D call. The CDR3 sequence is 14 residues long. Germline V gives CDR1 SGHTA, CDR2 FQGNSA. V was shortened by 5 bases and J by 0 bases, with 8 bases between the two germline ends. CDR3 sequence reads: CASSPHSSGNTIYF. CDR3 in DNA: TGTGCCAGCAGCCCCCACAGCTCTGGAAACACCATATATTTT. The whole variable domain, filled in from reference TRBV7-2 and TRBJ1-3, reads GAGVSQSPSNKVTEKGKDVELRCDPISGHTALYWYRQSLGQGLEFLIYFQGNSAPDKSGLPSDRFSAERTGGSVSTLTIQRTQQEDSAVYLCASSPHSSGNTIYFGEGSWLTVV.

The chain couples TRBV10-1 to TRBJ2-1; 7 nucleotides agree with TRBD2. After removal of 3 bases from V and 1 base from J, the junction contained 6 bases not matched to a gene. There are 16 residues in the CDR3. The germline V gene has CDR1 WNHNN and CDR2 SYGVQD (reference sequence). DNA for the CDR3: TGCGCCAGCAGTGATCCCGGACTAGAATCCTACAATGAGCAGTTCTTC. As protein: CASSDPGLESYNEQFF.

The CDR3: CASSLGGTSGTGELFF. CDR3 bases: TGTGCCAGCAGCTTAGGAGGGACTAGCGGCACCGGGGAGCTGTTTTTT. The chain uses TRBV7-9 and TRBJ2-2, with 11 bases identical to TRBD2. The CDR3 is 16 amino acids. V shed 1 base, J shed 4 bases, and the junction held 2 bases outside the gene matches. Germline V gene lookup returns CDR1 SEHNR and CDR2 FQNEAQ (reference sequence).

The chain has TRBV19 and TRBJ1-1; 9 nucleotides agree with TRBD1. Unmatched junction bases numbered 4, after V lost 5 bases and J lost 3 bases. CDR3 size: 14 residues. Germline CDR1 reads LNHDA; CDR2 reads SQIVND (reference sequence). DNA of the CDR3: TGTGCCAGTAGTTCACAGGGGGCCGACACTGAAGCTTTCTTT. Encoded protein: CASSSQGADTEAFF.

CDR3 nucleotides: TGTGCCAGCAATACAGGGGTTTCGGAGACCCAGTACTTC. Protein: CASNTGVSETQYF. V and J are TRBV2 and TRBJ2-5, with 7 bases fitting TRBD1. Germline trimming cut 7 bases from V and 5 bases from J; bases unmatched to any gene: 7. CDR1 is SNHLY and CDR2 is FYNNEI in the germline V gene. CDR3 length: 13 residues.

This clone was seen a single time. The J gene is TRBJ1-4, the V gene TRBV5-5, with 9 bases that match TRBD1. The CDR3 runs to 14 residues. With V trimmed by 4 bases and J by 6 bases, 4 bases remained unmatched. Germline V gene data show CDR1 as SGHKS and CDR2 as YYEKEE (reference sequence). The CDR3 here is CASSRQGGYEKLFF. The CDR3, as DNA: TGTGCCAGCAGCCGACAGGGGGGATATGAAAAACTGTTTTTT. Variable domain in full (rest from reference TRBV5-5 and TRBJ1-4): DAGVTQSPTHLIKTRGQQVTLRCSPISGHKSVSWYQQVLGQGPQFIFQYYEKEERGRGNFPDRFSARQFPNYSSELNVNALLLGDSALYLCASSRQGGYEKLFFGSGTQLSVL.

The chain combines TRBV5-1 with TRBJ2-7; TRBD2 aligns across 8 bases. The CDR3 has 17 amino acids. The germline CDR1 and CDR2 sequences are SGHRS and YFSETQ. The ends lost 2 bases at V and 2 bases at J; junction bases unmatched: 12. CDR3 nucleotides: TGCGCCAGCAGCTTCGGGAGGGGGAATCAGCTACCCTACGAGCAGTACTTC. Protein sequence: CASSFGRGNQLPYEQYF.

The V call is TRBV11-2, the J call TRBJ2-6; the match to TRBD1 covers 9 bases. The CDR3 length is 16 residues. Germline CDR1 and CDR2: SGHAT and FQNNGV. The V and J ends lost 5 bases and 2 bases, in that order; junction bases with no gene match: 4. The CDR3 DNA reads TGTGCCAGCAGCCGGGACAGGGTGCCTGGGGCCAACGTCCTGACTTTC. It specifies CASSRDRVPGANVLTF.

The CDR3 nucleotides read TGTGCCAGCAGATACACAGACAGGGCGGACAATCAGCCCCAGCATTTT. Encoded protein: CASRYTDRADNQPQHF. The chain carries TRBV28 and TRBJ1-5; TRBD1 aligns across 7 bases. V lost 6 bases to trimming and J lost 3 bases; unmatched junction nucleotides: 11. Looked up from germline, CDR1 is MDHEN and CDR2 is SYDVKM. The CDR3 is 16 residues long.

This clone was detected only a few times. The J gene is TRBJ2-2, the V gene TRBV6-5; 9 bases match TRBD2. Germline V CDR1 and CDR2: MNHEY, SVGAGI. The CDR3 has 15 residues. J lost 4 bases, V lost 4 bases, and 4 bases had no gene match. The CDR3 DNA sequence: TGTGCCAGCAGTTCAACTAGCGGGCTCACCGGGGAGCTGTTTTTT. It codes for CASSSTSGLTGELFF.

The chain combines TRBV4-1 with TRBJ1-2; 9 bases are a match to TRBD1. CDR1 and CDR2 (germline): MGHRA, YSYEKL. This CDR3 has 16 residues. V was clipped by 2 bases and J by 2 bases; unmatched bases: 6. The CDR3 spells CASSQTPTGGNYGYTF. Written as DNA, the CDR3 is TGCGCCAGCAGCCAAACCCCCACAGGGGGCAACTATGGCTACACCTTC.

The chain joins TRBV7-9 to TRBJ1-2; D remains unclear. The V end lost 1 base, the J end lost 4 bases, and 13 bases lay between the germline ends. The CDR3 covers 15 residues. Per germline, CDR1 SEHNR and CDR2 FQNEAQ (reference sequence). The CDR3 nucleotides read TGTGCCAGCAGCTTAGTGGATCCGGGGTCCTATGGCTACACCTTC. It specifies CASSLVDPGSYGYTF.

In its sample, this clone was seen once. V gene TRBV6-6 combines with J gene TRBJ2-2; D is perhaps TRBD2 (5 bases). Germline-derived CDR1 and CDR2 are MNHNY and SVGAGI (reference sequence). Trimming cost V 2 bases and J 8 bases, with 12 bases left between them. The CDR3 has 14 residues. CDR3 DNA sequence: TGTGCCAGCAGTTACGGAGGTATCGTTGGGGAGCTGTTTTTT. This translates into CASSYGGIVGELFF.

J is TRBJ2-1 and V is TRBV5-1; 10 positions agree with TRBD2. V was clipped by 4 bases and J by 5 bases; unmatched bases: 9. Germline V lookup: CDR1 SGHRS, CDR2 YFSETQ. The length of the CDR3 is 16 residues. The CDR3 here is CASSDQAGGNNNEQFF. The CDR3 nucleotides are TGCGCCAGCAGCGATCAAGCGGGGGGGAACAACAATGAGCAGTTCTTC.

This chain uses TRBV15 with TRBJ2-1; possible D gene TRBD2, 6 bases. The germline V gene has CDR1 LNHNV and CDR2 YYDKDF (reference sequence). The CDR3 sequence is 16 residues long. Trimming removed 3 bases from V and 6 bases from J, with 18 bases in between. The CDR3 here is CATSSQGGAWVNEQFF. CDR3 DNA: TGTGCCACCAGCAGTCAGGGCGGGGCCTGGGTCAATGAGCAGTTCTTC.

This clone was counted a few times. The V and J genes are TRBV5-8 and TRBJ1-5; D not certain. Looked up from germline, CDR1 is SGHTS and CDR2 is YDEGEE. The CDR3 consists of 14 residues. V lost 0 bases and J 9 bases, leaving 13 bases between the germline ends. Here the CDR3 reads CASSLDSSTWPQHF. As DNA, the CDR3 is TGTGCCAGCAGCTTGGACAGCTCTACGTGGCCCCAGCATTTT.

This clone was seen a single time. This chain uses TRBV28 with TRBJ1-1, with a weak D call TRBD1 (5 bases). The germline V and J ends were trimmed by 1 base and 11 bases, with 17 bases remaining between them. This CDR3 has 14 amino acids. Germline CDR1 reads MDHEN; CDR2 reads SYDVKM. CDR3 residues: CASSLFPTDTNAFF. For the CDR3, the DNA is TGTGCCAGCAGTTTATTCCCGACAGACACGAATGCTTTCTTT.

The rearrangement joins TRBV6-5 to TRBJ1-5; possible D gene TRBD1, 5 bases. V gave up 3 bases and J gave up 7 bases, with 16 bases separating them. This CDR3 has 15 amino acids. Looked up from germline, CDR1 is MNHEY and CDR2 is SVGAGI. CDR3 DNA: TGTGCCAGCAGTTATGGCGGGGCCCCAGACCAGCCCCAGCATTTT. It is translated as CASSYGGAPDQPQHF.

The rearrangement uses TRBV11-2 and TRBJ2-3; 8 nucleotides agree with TRBD1. CDR3 size: 15 residues. Germline CDR1 SGHAT, CDR2 FQNNGV. J lost 3 bases, V lost 5 bases, and 7 bases had no gene match. The CDR3 spells CASSPARQGTDTQYF. CDR3 sequence (DNA): TGTGCCAGCAGCCCAGCAAGACAGGGGACAGATACGCAGTATTTT.

This chain links TRBV4-2 with TRBJ2-7; possibly TRBD2 for D (6 bases). V shed 1 base and J shed 7 bases, with 20 bases lying between them. The CDR3 is 16 residues long. CDR1 and CDR2 (germline): LGHNA, YNFKEQ. The CDR3 loop reads CASSQGLAGLEGEQYF. CDR3 nucleotide sequence: TGTGCCAGCAGCCAAGGGCTAGCAGGCCTGGAGGGGGAGCAGTACTTC.

J is TRBJ1-1 and V is TRBV11-2; 8 bases line up with TRBD1. V lost 8 bases, J lost 3 bases, and 2 bases stayed unmatched. The CDR3 extends over 12 amino acids. Germline CDR1 SGHAT, CDR2 FQNNGV. The CDR3: CASGQGYTEAFF. CDR3 nucleotide sequence: TGTGCCAGCGGACAGGGATACACTGAAGCTTTCTTT. Based on the CDR3 plus reference TRBV11-2 and TRBJ1-1, the full variable domain is EAGVAQSPRYKIIEKRQSVAFWCNPISGHATLYWYQQILGQGPKLLIQFQNNGVVDDSQLPKDRFSAERLKGVDSTLKIQPAKLEDSAVYLCASGQGYTEAFFGQGTRLTVV.

This rearrangement joins TRBV2 to TRBJ2-3; the match to TRBD2 covers 8 bases. Per the germline V gene, CDR1 is SNHLY and CDR2 is FYNNEI. The CDR3 length is 16 residues. With 8 bases clipped from V and 0 bases from J, the junction kept 10 bases outside the gene matches. In nucleotides, the CDR3 is TGTGCCAGCCTGTCCCCTAGGACTAGCAGCACAGATACGCAGTATTTT. It is translated as CASLSPRTSSTDTQYF.

The chain uses TRBV10-3 and TRBJ1-1; 7 bases are a match to TRBD1. This CDR3 contains 12 residues. Per germline, CDR1 ENHRY and CDR2 SYGVKD. Trimming took 10 bases from V and 4 from J; bases not matched to a gene: 6. The CDR3 bases are TGTGCCACTAAACCAGGGGGCACTGAAGCTTTCTTT. Its translation is CATKPGGTEAFF.

The V call is TRBV7-9, the J call TRBJ1-2; maybe TRBD1 (5 bases). V was pared by 2 bases and J by 8 bases, with 9 bases between. Germline values: CDR1 SEHNR, CDR2 FQNEAQ (reference sequence). The CDR3 extends over 12 amino acids. CDR3 amino acids: CASSLWGEGYTF. CDR3 in DNA: TGTGCCAGCAGCTTATGGGGGGAAGGCTACACCTTC.

The genes are TRBV19 and TRBJ1-1; D may be TRBD1 (5 bases). The V end lost 8 bases, the J end lost 11 bases, and 27 bases lay between the germline ends. The CDR3 consists of 15 residues. Germline CDR1 LNHDA, CDR2 SQIVND (reference sequence). CDR3 sequence reads: CASSPAGRYFMGAFF. As DNA, the CDR3 is TGTGCCAGTTCCCCCGCGGGACGATATTTTATGGGGGCTTTCTTT.

The V and J genes are TRBV21-1 and TRBJ2-7; TRBD2 was called by the table and not checked on the DNA. TRBV21-1 is a pseudogene locus. This CDR3 spans 14 amino acids. The CDR3 DNA sequence: TGTGCCAGCAAGAAACCGGGACTAGCGTGCGAGCAGTACTTC. Residues: CASKKPGLACEQYF.

The CDR3 region is CATGLSPSYEQYF. In DNA, the CDR3 is TGTGCCACGGGACTGTCGCCCTCCTACGAGCAGTACTTC. This chain joins TRBV27 and TRBJ2-7; weak D call: TRBD2 (6 bases). The V end lost 10 bases, the J end lost 0 bases, and 13 bases lay between the germline ends. This CDR3 is 13 amino acids long. Germline values: CDR1 MNHEY, CDR2 SMNVEV (reference sequence).

The chain links TRBV7-9 to TRBJ1-2; 9 bases map to TRBD1. CDR3 length: 12 residues. Losses at the gene ends were 4 bases for V and 8 bases for J; bases not matched to a gene: 2. CDR1 and CDR2 (germline): SEHNR, FQNEAQ (reference sequence). The CDR3 bases are TGTGCCAGCAGCTGGGACAGGGAGGGCTACACCTTC. As protein: CASSWDREGYTF. The whole variable domain, filled in from reference TRBV7-9 and TRBJ1-2, reads DTGVSQNPRHKITKRGQNVTFRCDPISEHNRLYWYRQTLGQGPEFLTYFQNEAQLEKSRLLSDRFSAERPKGSFSTLEIQRTEQGDSAMYLCASSWDREGYTFGSGTRLTVV.

CDR3 sequence (DNA): TGTGCCAGCAGTTTCCGACAGGGTCGGCGTCAGTATGGTGGCTACACCTTC. It is translated as CASSFRQGRRQYGGYTF. The chain joins TRBV28 to TRBJ1-2; 7 positions match TRBD1. Germline V gene lookup returns CDR1 MDHEN and CDR2 SYDVKM. V gave up 3 bases and J gave up 7 bases; unmatched junction bases: 17. This CDR3 comprises 17 residues.